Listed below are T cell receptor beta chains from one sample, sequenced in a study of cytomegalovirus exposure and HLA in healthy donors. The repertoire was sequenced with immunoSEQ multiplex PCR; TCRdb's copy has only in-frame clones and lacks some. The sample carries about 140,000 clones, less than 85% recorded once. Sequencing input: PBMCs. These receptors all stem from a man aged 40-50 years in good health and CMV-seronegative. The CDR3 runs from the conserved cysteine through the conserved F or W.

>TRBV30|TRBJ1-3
CAWSAVGNTIYF
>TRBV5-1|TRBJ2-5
CASSLVWGGEETQYF
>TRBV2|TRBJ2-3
CASNLKITDTQYF
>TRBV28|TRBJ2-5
CASRLGQGAGETQYF
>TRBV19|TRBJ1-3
CASGTLGNTIYF
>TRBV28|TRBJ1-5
CASSLVPPGRNQPQHF
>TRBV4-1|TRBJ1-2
CASSPGTGGGFGYTF
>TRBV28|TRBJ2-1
CASSPAGAYNEQFF
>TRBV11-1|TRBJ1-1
CASSLVQVAEAFF
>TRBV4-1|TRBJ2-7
CASSHLYGSPLYEQYF
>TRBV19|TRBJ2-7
CASSFGAANSYEQYF
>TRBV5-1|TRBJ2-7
CASSLEEWREQYF
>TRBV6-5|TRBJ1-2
CASSQIQGANYGYTF
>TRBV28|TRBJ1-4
CASTDHRGLGEKLFF
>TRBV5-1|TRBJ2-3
CASSLGGRTDTQYF
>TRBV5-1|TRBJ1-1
CASSRGTDKNTEAFF
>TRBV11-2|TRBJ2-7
CASSTRQAGYEQYF
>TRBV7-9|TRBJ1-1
CSSSLTGGNTEAFF
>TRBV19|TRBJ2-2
CASRGQGGNTGELFF
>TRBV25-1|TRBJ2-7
CASGPGGLYEQYF
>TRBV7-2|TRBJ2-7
CASSQAPGGDEQYF
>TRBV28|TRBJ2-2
CASSSLAGRRTGELFF
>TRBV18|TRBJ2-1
CASSPPTSGTYNEQFF
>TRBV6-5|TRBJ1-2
CASSPPDRGYGYTF
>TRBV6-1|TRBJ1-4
CASSEFSGPIPTNEKLFF
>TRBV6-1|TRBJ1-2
CASSEAQGTIYGYTF
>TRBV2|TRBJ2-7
CAGRLADYEQYF
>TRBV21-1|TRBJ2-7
CASSRRTSGSFYEQYF
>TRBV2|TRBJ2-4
CASSERGQGAAKNSQYF
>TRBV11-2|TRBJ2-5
CASSTTGFGGETQYF
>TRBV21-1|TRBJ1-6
CASSNPAARGASPLHF
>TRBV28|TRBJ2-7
CASSLRGQVSYEQYF
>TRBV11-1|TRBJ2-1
CASSLRNEQFF